One sample yielded the 30 T cell receptor beta chains listed below, sequenced in a study of CD8 T cells in Susac syndrome. Reverse transcription of 0.5 to 1 ug RNA was performed with random hexamers. One entry per CDR3 protein results from TCRdb running MiXCR on the immunoSEQ multiplex PCR reads. The sample has 210,000 or so distinct CDR3 sequences; approximately 90% are singletons. Material: CD8+ T cells from PBMCs. Receptors originate from a human donor with multiple sclerosis.

The gene calls are TRBV19 and TRBJ1-1; weak D call: TRBD1 (6 bases). The V end was cut by 2 bases, the J end by 5 bases, with 12 bases between. This CDR3 has 14 amino acids. From germline, CDR1 is LNHDA and CDR2 SQIVND (reference sequence). CDR3 in DNA: TGTGCCAGTAGTATACTGGGGACAAGTACTGAAGCTTTCTTT. Amino acid sequence: CASSILGTSTEAFF.

The rearrangement links TRBV7-9 to TRBJ1-1; D unclear. V gave up 1 base and J gave up 9 bases, with 21 bases separating them. This CDR3 is built from 16 residues. Germline loops: CDR1 SEHNR, CDR2 FQNEAQ (reference sequence). The CDR3 coding sequence is TGTGCCAGCAGCTTAGGATCACAGCCCGTTTCGAGGAAAGCTTTCTTT. It codes for CASSLGSQPVSRKAFF.

V usage is TRBV19 and J usage is TRBJ1-1, with a weak D call TRBD1 (5 bases). The germline V gene encodes CDR1 LNHDA and CDR2 SQIVND (reference sequence). V lost 1 base and J lost 6, with 9 bases in between. The CDR3 covers 13 residues. In DNA, the CDR3 is TGTGCCAGTAGTATAGTAGGGGAATCTGAAGCTTTCTTT. Protein: CASSIVGESEAFF.

The rearrangement joins TRBV7-9 to TRBJ1-1, with D possibly being TRBD1 (6 bases). Germline lookup yields CDR1 SEHNR and CDR2 FQNEAQ (reference sequence). V lost 5 bases to trimming and J lost 5 bases, with 9 bases between them. The CDR3 totals 12 residues. For the CDR3, the DNA is TGTGCCAGCAGCCCAGGGGAGACTGAAGCTTTCTTT. Translated, it gives CASSPGETEAFF.

The V and J genes are TRBV13 and TRBJ2-2, with 10 bases that match TRBD2. After removal of 3 bases from V and 6 bases from J, the junction contained 7 bases not matched to a gene. CDR1 is PRHDT and CDR2 is FYEKMQ in the germline V gene (reference sequence). The CDR3 contains 16 residues. CDR3 nucleotide sequence: TGTGCCAGCAGCTTCCCGCGGACTAGCGGCGCCGGGGAGCTGTTTTTT. Protein: CASSFPRTSGAGELFF.

The chain carries TRBV2 and TRBJ1-4, with D maybe TRBD1 (5 bases). The CDR3 contains 14 residues. Trimming removed 4 bases from V and 5 bases from J, with 11 bases in between. Germline values: CDR1 SNHLY, CDR2 FYNNEI. DNA for the CDR3: TGTGCCAGCAGTGGATCGGAGGGGAATGAAAAACTGTTTTTT. Its translation: CASSGSEGNEKLFF.

The rearrangement uses TRBV6-4 and TRBJ1-1; TRBD1 aligns across 8 bases. This CDR3 is built from 16 residues. Germline assignment: CDR1 MRHNA and CDR2 SNTAGT. V dropped 0 bases and J dropped 11; count of bases not matched to a gene: 14. CDR3 protein: CASSDSSESDRATAFF. For the CDR3, the DNA is TGTGCCAGCAGTGACTCTTCAGAATCGGACAGGGCGACGGCTTTCTTT.

The rearrangement links TRBV12-3 or TRBV12-4 to TRBJ1-1; TRBD1 might be the D (6 bases). The CDR3 is 15 residues long. Trimming stripped 6 bases from V and 4 bases from J, with 18 bases between. The CDR3 DNA reads as TGTGCCAGCAGCGACGGGGGGCGGGGGTTCACTGAAGCTTTCTTT. Translated, it gives CASSDGGRGFTEAFF.

The table lists this clonotype with a count of one. This chain connects TRBV6-5 to TRBJ2-1, with D tentatively TRBD2 (6 bases). Germline CDR1 is MNHEY and CDR2 is SVGAGI. Trimming removed 5 bases from V and 3 bases from J, with 11 bases in between. This CDR3 is 14 amino acids long. CDR3 DNA sequence: TGTGCCAGCAGTACCGGGACTTTCTACAATGAGCAGTTCTTC. This encodes CASSTGTFYNEQFF.

CDR3 coding DNA: TGTGCCAGCAGTTTCCCCGGGGAAAAACTGTTTTTT. Amino acids: CASSFPGEKLFF. The genes are TRBV12-3 or TRBV12-4 and TRBJ1-4; D ambiguous. This CDR3 spans 12 amino acids. Between the trimmed V and J ends, which lost 3 bases and 8 bases, there was a span of 7 bases.

The chain combines TRBV2 with TRBJ1-1; possible D gene TRBD1, 6 bases. This CDR3 comprises 15 residues. Trimming cost V 1 base and J 0 bases, with 9 bases left between them. CDR1 and CDR2 from the germline V gene are SNHLY and FYNNEI. The CDR3 DNA reads as TGTGCCAGCAGTGAAGGGCACAGGGTGAACACTGAAGCTTTCTTT. Protein sequence: CASSEGHRVNTEAFF.

The chain couples TRBV7-3 to TRBJ2-7, with 7 bases aligning to TRBD2. The germline CDR1 and CDR2 sequences are SGHTA and FQGTGA. V shed 5 bases, J shed 7 bases, and the junction held 8 bases outside the gene matches. The length of the CDR3 is 13 residues. The CDR3 region has the DNA TGTGCCAGCAGCCCCGGGGGGTCGAGAGAGCAGTACTTC. It is translated as CASSPGGSREQYF.

This clonotype was counted once. The chain joins TRBV20-1 to TRBJ2-5; D is perhaps TRBD1 (5 bases). Germline lookup yields CDR1 DFQATT and CDR2 SNEGSKA (reference sequence). The V gene lost 1 base and the J gene lost 5 bases, with 11 bases spanning the gap. This CDR3 region has 13 residues. CDR3 in DNA: TGCAGTGCTAGAGCCCTAGGGGTGGAGACCCAGTACTTC. Its translation is CSARALGVETQYF.

The genes are TRBV30 and TRBJ2-2; the match to TRBD2 covers 8 bases. CDR1 and CDR2 from the germline V gene are GTSNPN and SVGIG (reference sequence). J gave up 6 bases and V 5 bases, and 8 bases lay outside the gene matches. The CDR3 runs 14 residues. CDR3 nucleotide sequence: TGTGCCTGGGTCGGGGGGGGCCGAGCCGGGGAGCTGTTTTTT. Translation gives CAWVGGGRAGELFF.

The chain is built from TRBV4-1 and TRBJ2-5, with 9 bases matching TRBD2. Unmatched junction bases numbered 4, after V lost 0 bases and J lost 5 bases. The germline V gene has CDR1 MGHRA and CDR2 YSYEKL. The CDR3 spans 15 residues. DNA for the CDR3: TGCGCCAGCAGCCAAGATGTAGCGGGAGTTGAGACCCAGTACTTC. Its protein is CASSQDVAGVETQYF.

This chain uses TRBV20-1 with TRBJ2-3, with D hard to call. CDR1 is DFQATT, CDR2 SNEGSKA, per germline (reference sequence). This CDR3 has 12 amino acids. V gave up 3 bases and J gave up 5 bases, with 9 bases separating them. The CDR3 protein is CSARVLEDTQYF. CDR3 bases: TGCAGTGCTAGGGTCCTTGAAGATACGCAGTATTTT.

The rearrangement links TRBV12-5 to TRBJ1-1; 7 nucleotides agree with TRBD1. CDR3 size: 14 residues. Germline-derived CDR1 and CDR2 are LGHNT and FRNRAP. V shed 6 bases, J shed 0 bases, and the junction held 4 bases outside the gene matches. For the CDR3, the DNA is TGTGCTAGTGGCCAGGGACAGATGAACACTGAAGCTTTCTTT. Its translation is CASGQGQMNTEAFF.

The chain uses TRBV7-9 and TRBJ2-7, with 9 bases matching TRBD1. The CDR3 runs 16 residues. V dropped 1 base and J dropped 3; count of bases not matched to a gene: 7. CDR1 and CDR2 from the germline V gene are SEHNR and FQNEAQ (reference sequence). The CDR3: CASSLEKGQGIYEQYF. CDR3 nucleotide sequence: TGTGCCAGCAGCTTAGAAAAGGGACAGGGTATCTACGAGCAGTACTTC.

The gene calls are TRBV20-1 and TRBJ2-5, with 12 bases identical to TRBD2. CDR1 is DFQATT and CDR2 is SNEGSKA in the germline V gene (reference sequence). Trimming cost V 0 bases and J 5 bases; bases outside gene matches: 4. The CDR3 runs to 15 residues. This CDR3 reads CSARETSGSYETQYF. The CDR3 nucleotides are TGCAGTGCTAGAGAGACTAGCGGGAGTTACGAGACCCAGTACTTC.

The chain carries TRBV5-1 and TRBJ2-7, with D possibly being TRBD1 or TRBD2 (5 bases each). V was pared by 0 bases and J by 5 bases, with 12 bases between. Germline V gene lookup returns CDR1 SGHRS and CDR2 YFSETQ. CDR3 length: 14 residues. The CDR3 sequence is CASSLGDLTHEQYF. In DNA, the CDR3 is TGCGCCAGCAGCTTGGGGGACCTCACCCACGAGCAGTACTTC.

This clonotype was observed once. This chain joins TRBV29-1 and TRBJ2-7, with D perhaps TRBD2 (7 bases). Trimming stripped 3 bases from V and 4 bases from J, with 13 bases between. Germline CDR1 SQVTM, CDR2 ANQGSEA. This CDR3 comprises 13 residues. The CDR3 loop is CSVDEGGGYEQYF. The CDR3 bases are TGCAGCGTTGACGAAGGGGGGGGTTACGAGCAGTACTTC.

The chain couples TRBV6-2 or TRBV6-3 to TRBJ2-1; D tentatively fits TRBD1 or TRBD2 (6 bases each). V lost 7 bases and J lost 0, with 13 bases in between. This CDR3 is 15 amino acids long. Germline CDR1 and CDR2: MNHEY and SVGEGT. DNA for the CDR3: TGTGCCAGCAATTGGGGGGCACGCTCCTACAATGAGCAGTTCTTC. It encodes CASNWGARSYNEQFF.

This clonotype came up a few times. The J gene is TRBJ2-2, the V gene TRBV24-1; unclear D gene. The V end was cut by 0 bases, the J end by 2 bases, with 3 bases between. CDR1 and CDR2 from the germline V gene are KGHDR and SFDVKD. CDR3 size: 14 residues. The chain's CDR3 is CATSDLDNTGELFF. Written as DNA, the CDR3 is TGTGCCACCAGTGATTTGGATAACACCGGGGAGCTGTTTTTT.

This clonotype was seen only once. The chain recombines TRBV5-1 with TRBJ2-7; D may be TRBD1 (5 bases). The CDR3 has 16 amino acids. Between the trimmed V and J ends, which lost 0 bases and 4 bases, there was a span of 17 bases. Germline CDR1 reads SGHRS; CDR2 reads YFSETQ. The CDR3 reads CASSLDPLVQEYEQYF. The CDR3 DNA reads TGCGCCAGCAGCTTGGACCCCTTGGTACAGGAGTACGAGCAGTACTTC.

The chain uses TRBV7-8 and TRBJ2-1; D gene uncertain. Germline CDR1 reads SGHVS; CDR2 reads FQNEAQ. This CDR3 has 15 residues. V lost 3 bases, J lost 4 bases, and 13 bases lay in between. The CDR3: CASSFGSPPYNEQFF. The CDR3 bases are TGTGCCAGCAGCTTTGGGTCCCCTCCATACAATGAGCAGTTCTTC.

The rearrangement joins TRBV6-1 to TRBJ2-7; no clear D gene. The V and J ends lost 5 bases and 0 bases respectively, with 17 bases between them. The CDR3 extends over 16 amino acids. Germline V gene data show CDR1 as MNHNS and CDR2 as SASEGT. The CDR3 reads CASSPWGQSSSYEQYF. CDR3 in DNA: TGTGCCAGCAGTCCCTGGGGTCAGTCGAGCTCCTACGAGCAGTACTTC.

The genes are TRBV12-3 or TRBV12-4 and TRBJ2-7; D is unresolved. The length of the CDR3 is 16 residues. The ends were cut back, 3 bases at V and 0 bases at J, with 15 bases in the middle. The CDR3 DNA follows: TGTGCCAGCAGTTTTAGTTTGACCTTAAGCTCCTACGAGCAGTACTTC. Amino acids: CASSFSLTLSSYEQYF.

The chain employs TRBV29-1 and TRBJ2-7, with D possibly matching TRBD2 (6 bases). The length of the CDR3 is 14 residues. Trimming left V 4 bases short and J 3 bases short, with 16 bases between. CDR1 and CDR2 (germline): SQVTM, ANQGSEA. The CDR3: CSVGLPGEGYEQYF. The DNA for the CDR3 is TGCAGCGTTGGTCTGCCGGGGGAAGGCTACGAGCAGTACTTC.

J is TRBJ2-6 and V is TRBV7-9; D unresolved. V was cut by 4 bases and J by 0 bases, with 10 bases left in between. The germline V gene encodes CDR1 SEHNR and CDR2 FQNEAQ (reference sequence). The CDR3 contains 16 residues. The CDR3 protein is CASSSSTYSGANVLTF. In nucleotides, the CDR3 is TGTGCCAGCAGCTCCTCCACCTACTCTGGGGCCAACGTCCTGACTTTC.

This CDR3 is CASSLSIGGRAGDEQFF. For the CDR3, the DNA is TGTGCCAGCAGTTTATCCATTGGCGGGAGGGCCGGCGATGAGCAGTTCTTC. The J gene is TRBJ2-1, the V gene TRBV12-3 or TRBV12-4; 9 positions match TRBD2. This CDR3 is built from 17 residues. The junction had 13 bases not matched to a gene; V was cut back by 2 bases and J by 8 bases.